This T cell receptor (beta chain) was identified in a study of identical twins. This clonotype was observed many times. MiXCR was run by TCRdb on the 5' RACE reads, yielding one entry per CDR3 protein. The top ten hold 1.5% to 2% of the sample, which has nearly 900,000 distinct CDR3 sequences, 9% to 15% seen once. The data also belong to a second study, concerning yellow fever vaccine responses in identical twins.

The sequence was collected from a woman aged 18-30 years in good health. Material for sequencing was PBMCs.

The CDR3 here is CSGGQANTGELFF. The DNA for the CDR3 is TGCAGCGGAGGACAGGCGAACACCGGGGAGCTGTTTTTT. The gene calls are TRBV29-1 and TRBJ2-2, with 7 bases lining up with TRBD1. The CDR3 length is 13 residues. J lost 0 bases, V lost 7 bases, and 2 bases had no gene match. Germline V lookup: CDR1 SQVTM, CDR2 ANQGSEA.